This T cell receptor (beta chain) was found in a study of PD-1 blockade in classical Hodgkin lymphoma. Study-level results: Diversity in CD4+ TCRs, unlike that measured in CD8+ TCRs, had risen significantly by C4D1. Nothing has yet pinned down what causes the repertoire differences, possibly disease activity or prior therapy.

V was cut by 1 base and J by 4 bases, with 13 bases left in between. Germline CDR1 reads MDHEN; CDR2 reads SYDVKM. CDR3 size: 15 residues. As regards this clone: The antigen remains undetermined.

Method: immunoSEQ multiplex PCR; TCRdb's copy keeps in-frame clones and lacks some. The sample consists of some 21,000 clones, over 60% of them appearing once. Time point defined: cycle 4 day 1 (C4D1), after more than 5 weeks of nivolumab. Patients all relapsed after autologous stem cell transplantation, and there was variation in brentuximab vedotin exposure. Sequencing was performed on peripheral blood mononuclear cells (PBMCs), taken before the fourth cycle of nivolumab. The clonotype originates from a human donor with classical Hodgkin lymphoma. The V call is TRBV28, the J call TRBJ1-2; tentative D call: TRBD1 (5 bases). This chain's CDR3 is CASSLFAGSSYGYTF. CDR3 nucleotide sequence: TGTGCCAGCAGTTTATTTGCAGGGTCGAGCTATGGCTACACCTTC.